Described below is a single TCR beta chain sequence and its context. The sample originates from a study of T cell responses to AZD1222 COVID-19 vaccine. The CDR3 sequence is 15 residues long. Trimming left V 3 bases short and J 8 bases short, with 16 bases between. The germline CDR1 and CDR2 sequences are SGHDN and FVKESK. Profiling relied on immunoSEQ multiplex PCR, and the TCRdb table lists in-frame clones only, not all of them. The table has 45,000 to 55,000 clones, about 86% seen once; the top ten hold roughly a tenth. The source is an adult in good health. The chain links TRBV14 to TRBJ1-4; the D is unclear. Sequencing used peripheral blood, obtained on day 0 of AZD1222 vaccination. CDR3 sequence reads: CASSHNPPGKEKLFF. The CDR3, as DNA: TGTGCCAGCAGCCATAATCCCCCTGGGAAGGAAAAACTGTTTTTT.